What follows are 11 T cell receptor beta chains derived from one specimen sequenced in a study of OX40 agonist ivuxolimab in advanced cancers. TCRdb keeps only in-frame clones here, not all; method: immunoSEQ multiplex PCR. Of about 70,000 clones in the sample, 86% were seen once. The sample was CD4+ or CD8+ T cells sorted from blood, taken in a trial of the OX40 agonist ivuxolimab. All receptors derive from an adult with an advanced solid tumor such as melanoma, head and neck, liver or kidney cancer.

The rearrangement links TRBV19 to TRBJ1-2; D gene unclear. This CDR3 comprises 14 residues. The germline gives CDR1 LNHDA, CDR2 SQIVND (reference sequence). The germline V and J ends were trimmed by 3 bases and 0 bases, with 8 bases remaining between them. DNA of the CDR3: TGTGCCAGTAGTATTAGGCTTACTAACTATGGCTACACCTTC. It codes for CASSIRLTNYGYTF.

This clone showed up just a few times. The chain couples TRBV29-1 to TRBJ2-6, with D possibly matching TRBD1 (6 bases). The germline V gene encodes CDR1 SQVTM and CDR2 ANQGSEA. V gave up 7 bases and J gave up 0 bases, with 16 bases separating them. The CDR3 runs to 16 residues. The CDR3 bases are TGCAGCGCTGCCCGGGACACAGACTCTGGGGCCAACGTCCTGACTTTC. Translation gives CSAARDTDSGANVLTF.

This sequence joins TRBV6-5 and TRBJ1-6; possibly TRBD1 for D (6 bases). The CDR3 consists of 15 residues. CDR1 and CDR2 from the germline V gene are MNHEY and SVGAGI. With 6 bases removed from V and 5 bases from J, the gap between germline ends came to 14 bases. CDR3 DNA: TGTGCCAGCAGCTCAAGACAGGTGGATAATTCACCCCTCCACTTT. Its translation: CASSSRQVDNSPLHF.

This rearrangement joins TRBV7-9 to TRBJ2-5; D could derive from TRBD1 or TRBD2 (6 bases each). This CDR3 contains 14 residues. Germline CDR1 is SEHNR and CDR2 is FQNEAQ (reference sequence). V was trimmed by 5 bases and J by 5 bases, leaving 15 bases between them. The CDR3 reads CASSRGGGLETQYF. The CDR3 coding sequence is TGTGCCAGCAGCAGAGGAGGGGGGCTGGAGACCCAGTACTTC.

In the case of this clone: Other DNA sequences within the sample encode an identical CDR3. CDR3: CASSLQEVLRGYEQYF. The DNA for the CDR3 is TGTGCCAGCAGCCTTCAAGAGGTCCTCAGAGGGTACGAGCAGTACTTC. V usage is TRBV2 and J usage is TRBJ2-7; a weak D match, TRBD2 (5 bases). The CDR3 is 16 amino acids. Germline CDR1 reads SNHLY; CDR2 reads FYNNEI. Trimming removed 6 bases at V and 4 bases at J, with 22 bases between.

The chain uses TRBV5-1 and TRBJ2-5; D remains unclear. Germline V gene data show CDR1 as SGHRS and CDR2 as YFSETQ. V dropped 1 base and J dropped 0 bases, with 4 bases sitting between them. The CDR3 runs to 13 residues. The CDR3 region has the DNA TGCGCCAGCAGCTTGCAGAACCAAGAGACCCAGTACTTC. Its protein product is CASSLQNQETQYF.

The chain uses TRBV19 and TRBJ1-4, with D tentatively TRBD1 (5 bases). Germline CDR1 is LNHDA and CDR2 is SQIVND (reference sequence). V was cut by 1 base and J by 8 bases, with 11 bases left in between. The CDR3 is 14 amino acids. The CDR3 protein is CASSIGGADEKLFF. The CDR3, as DNA: TGTGCCAGTAGTATAGGAGGGGCCGACGAAAAACTGTTTTTT.

This chain uses TRBV19 with TRBJ2-3; D call uncertain. The CDR3 covers 16 residues. V lost 5 bases and J 0 bases, leaving 15 bases between the germline ends. CDR1 is LNHDA and CDR2 is SQIVND in the germline V gene (reference sequence). The CDR3 DNA sequence: TGTGCCAGTAGTCGGTTGGAACAACCTAGCACAGATACGCAGTATTTT. Encoded protein: CASSRLEQPSTDTQYF.

The V gene is TRBV5-4, the J gene TRBJ2-7; D possibly matches TRBD1 or TRBD2 (5 bases each). The length of the CDR3 is 16 residues. CDR1 is SGHNT, CDR2 YYREEE, per germline (reference sequence). The ends were cut back, 1 base at V and 4 bases at J, with 18 bases in the middle. CDR3: CASSLRLSGTKYEQYF. The CDR3 DNA follows: TGTGCCAGCAGCTTGAGGTTATCCGGGACCAAGTACGAGCAGTACTTC.

This clone turned up a few times. The chain joins TRBV6-5 to TRBJ2-7; the D call may be TRBD1 or TRBD2 (5 bases each). V gave up 5 bases and J gave up 3 bases, with 11 bases separating them. This CDR3 spans 13 amino acids. Germline lookup yields CDR1 MNHEY and CDR2 SVGAGI. The CDR3 is CASSRDGSYEQYF. The CDR3 DNA sequence: TGTGCCAGCAGTCGGGACGGTAGCTACGAGCAGTACTTC.

This chain's CDR3 is CASKAEVGSSYNEQFF. CDR3 nucleotide sequence: TGCGCCAGCAAAGCAGAGGTGGGGAGCTCCTACAATGAGCAGTTCTTC. V gene TRBV5-1 combines with J gene TRBJ2-1, with TRBD2 as a possible D gene (5 bases). The CDR3 is made up of 16 amino acids. The ends were cut back, 6 bases at V and 0 bases at J, with 16 bases in the middle. The germline gives CDR1 SGHRS, CDR2 YFSETQ. The full variable domain, in which reference TRBV5-1 and TRBJ2-1 provide the parts outside the CDR3, is KAGVTQTPRYLIKTRGQQVTLSCSPISGHRSVSWYQQTPGQGLQFLFEYFSETQRNKGNFPGRFSGRQFSNSRSEMNVSTLELGDSALYLCASKAEVGSSYNEQFFGPGTRLTVL.